The 5 T cell receptor beta chains below were found in one sample sequenced in a study of blood T cell repertoires in COVID-19. Data came from immunoSEQ multiplex PCR; TCRdb stores just in-frame clones and leaves some out. The top ten hold over 5% of the sample, which has tens of thousands of clones, 89% seen once. Sample: peripheral blood. The receptor source for this set is a man aged 55-75 years with COVID-19, enrolled during active disease.

V and J are TRBV5-1 and TRBJ2-7; 12 nucleotides line up with TRBD2. With V trimmed by 4 bases and J by 4 bases, 6 bases remained unmatched. Germline CDR1 is SGHRS and CDR2 is YFSETQ. This CDR3 has 15 residues. In nucleotides, the CDR3 is TGCGCCAGCAGCCACCGACTAGCGGGAGATTACGAGCAGTACTTC. Its protein product is CASSHRLAGDYEQYF.

J is TRBJ1-1 and V is TRBV6-1; D is unclear. CDR1 MNHNS and CDR2 SASEGT come from the germline V gene. The length of the CDR3 is 15 residues. Trimming removed 1 base at V and 3 bases at J, with 12 bases between. The CDR3 spells CASSEEWVRDTEAFF. The CDR3 region has the DNA TGTGCCAGCAGTGAAGAGTGGGTACGGGACACTGAAGCTTTCTTT.

This clone was picked up a small number of times. As DNA, the CDR3 is TGTGCCAGCGGGAGGGAGACCCAGTACTTC. This codes for CASGRETQYF. The V call is TRBV19, the J call TRBJ2-5; 7 positions match TRBD2. Germline values: CDR1 LNHDA, CDR2 SQIVND (reference sequence). The CDR3 spans 10 residues. The V and J ends lost 9 bases and 5 bases, in that order; junction bases with no gene match: 0.

The chain joins TRBV19 to TRBJ1-1; a weak D match, TRBD1 (6 bases). Germline assignment: CDR1 LNHDA and CDR2 SQIVND (reference sequence). V was trimmed by 6 bases and J by 0 bases, leaving 17 bases between them. The CDR3 is made up of 16 amino acids. The CDR3 nucleotides are TGTGCCAGTAGAACCCTGGGACAATATTTGAACACTGAAGCTTTCTTT. This encodes CASRTLGQYLNTEAFF.

This clone was seen more than once but under ten times. The V call is TRBV3-1 (or the pseudogene TRBV3-2), the J call TRBJ1-5; the D gene is possibly TRBD1 (6 bases). With 4 bases removed from V and 5 bases from J, the gap between germline ends came to 15 bases. Germline CDR1 reads LGHDT; CDR2 reads YNNKEL (reference sequence). CDR3 length: 15 residues. This CDR3 reads CASSRGGRSDQPQHF. The CDR3 DNA sequence: TGTGCCAGCAGCCGGGGGGGGCGAAGTGATCAGCCCCAGCATTTT.